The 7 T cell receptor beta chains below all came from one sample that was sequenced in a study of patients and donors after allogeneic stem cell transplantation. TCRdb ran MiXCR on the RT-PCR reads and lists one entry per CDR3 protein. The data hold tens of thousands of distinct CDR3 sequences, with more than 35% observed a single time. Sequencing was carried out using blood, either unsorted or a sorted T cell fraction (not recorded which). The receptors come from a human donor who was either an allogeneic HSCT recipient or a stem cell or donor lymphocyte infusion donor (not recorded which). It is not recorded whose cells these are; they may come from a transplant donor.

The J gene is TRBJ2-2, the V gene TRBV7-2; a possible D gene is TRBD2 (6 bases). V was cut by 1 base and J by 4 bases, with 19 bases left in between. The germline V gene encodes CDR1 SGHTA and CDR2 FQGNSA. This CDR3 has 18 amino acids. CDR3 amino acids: CASSLVSVGSGGTGELFF. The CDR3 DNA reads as TGTGCCAGCAGCTTAGTTAGCGTGGGCTCCGGGGGCACCGGGGAGCTGTTTTTT.

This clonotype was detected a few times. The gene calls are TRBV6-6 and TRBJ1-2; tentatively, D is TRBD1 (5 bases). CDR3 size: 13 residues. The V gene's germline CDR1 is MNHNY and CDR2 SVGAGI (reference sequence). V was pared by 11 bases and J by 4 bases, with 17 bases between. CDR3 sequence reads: CASTTDSVYGYTF. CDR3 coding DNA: TGTGCCTCAACGACAGACAGCGTCTATGGCTACACCTTC.

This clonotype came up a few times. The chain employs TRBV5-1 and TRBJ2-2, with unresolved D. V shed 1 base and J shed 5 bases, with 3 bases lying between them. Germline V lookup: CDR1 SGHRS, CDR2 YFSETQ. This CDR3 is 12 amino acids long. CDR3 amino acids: CASSLYTGELFF. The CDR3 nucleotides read TGCGCCAGCAGCTTGTATACCGGGGAGCTGTTTTTT.

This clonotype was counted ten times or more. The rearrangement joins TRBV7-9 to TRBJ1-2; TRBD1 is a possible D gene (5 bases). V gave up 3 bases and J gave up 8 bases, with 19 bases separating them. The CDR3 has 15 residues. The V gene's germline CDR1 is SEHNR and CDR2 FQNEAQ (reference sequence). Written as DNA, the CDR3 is TGTGCCAGCAGCTTTTCTAATCGCAGGGATCGGGGCTACACCTTC. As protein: CASSFSNRRDRGYTF.

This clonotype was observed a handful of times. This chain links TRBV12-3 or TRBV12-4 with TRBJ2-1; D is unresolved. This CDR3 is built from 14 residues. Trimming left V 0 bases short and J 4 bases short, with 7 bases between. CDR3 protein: CASSLAREYNEQFF. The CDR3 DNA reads TGTGCCAGCAGTTTAGCCCGAGAATACAATGAGCAGTTCTTC.

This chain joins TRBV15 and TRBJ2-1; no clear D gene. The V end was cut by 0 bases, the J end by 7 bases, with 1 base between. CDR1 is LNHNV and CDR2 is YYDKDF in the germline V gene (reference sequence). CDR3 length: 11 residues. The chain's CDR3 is CATSRENEQFF. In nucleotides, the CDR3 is TGTGCCACCAGCAGAGAGAATGAGCAGTTCTTC. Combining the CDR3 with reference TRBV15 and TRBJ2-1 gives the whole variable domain DAMVIQNPRYQVTQFGKPVTLSCSQTLNHNVMYWYQQKSSQAPKLLFHYYDKDFNNEADTPDNFQSRRPNTSFCFLDIRSPGLGDTAMYLCATSRENEQFFGPGTRLTVL.

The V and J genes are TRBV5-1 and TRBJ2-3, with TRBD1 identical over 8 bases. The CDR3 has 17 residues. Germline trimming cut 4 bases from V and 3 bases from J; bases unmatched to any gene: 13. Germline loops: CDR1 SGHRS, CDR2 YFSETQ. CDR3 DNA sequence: TGCGCCAGCAGCCCTATCCGTCCAGGGGGCTTTACAGATACGCAGTATTTT. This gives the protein CASSPIRPGGFTDTQYF.